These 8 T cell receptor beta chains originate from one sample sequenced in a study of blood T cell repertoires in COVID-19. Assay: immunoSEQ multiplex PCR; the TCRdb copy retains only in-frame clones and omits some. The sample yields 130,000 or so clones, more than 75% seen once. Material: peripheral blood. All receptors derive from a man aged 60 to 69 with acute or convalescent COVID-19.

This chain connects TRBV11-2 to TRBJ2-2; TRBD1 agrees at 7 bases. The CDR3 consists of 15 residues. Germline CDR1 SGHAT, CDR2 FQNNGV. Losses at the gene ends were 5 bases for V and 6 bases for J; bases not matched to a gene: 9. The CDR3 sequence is CASSIDRVIAGELFF. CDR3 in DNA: TGTGCCAGCAGCATTGACAGGGTGATCGCCGGGGAGCTGTTTTTT. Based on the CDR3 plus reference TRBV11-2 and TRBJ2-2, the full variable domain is EAGVAQSPRYKIIEKRQSVAFWCNPISGHATLYWYQQILGQGPKLLIQFQNNGVVDDSQLPKDRFSAERLKGVDSTLKIQPAKLEDSAVYLCASSIDRVIAGELFFGEGSRLTVL.

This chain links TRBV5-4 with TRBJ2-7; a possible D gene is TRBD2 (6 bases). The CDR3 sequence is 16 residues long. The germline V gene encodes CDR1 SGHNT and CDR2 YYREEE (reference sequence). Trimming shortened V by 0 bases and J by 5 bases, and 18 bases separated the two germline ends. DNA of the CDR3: TGTGCCAGCAGCTTGGGAGGAGGGGCTAGCGTCCACGAGCAGTACTTC. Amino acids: CASSLGGGASVHEQYF. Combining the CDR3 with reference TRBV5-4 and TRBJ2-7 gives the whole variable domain ETGVTQSPTHLIKTRGQQVTLRCSSQSGHNTVSWYQQALGQGPQFIFQYYREEENGRGNFPPRFSGLQFPNYSSELNVNALELDDSALYLCASSLGGGASVHEQYFGPGTRLTVT.

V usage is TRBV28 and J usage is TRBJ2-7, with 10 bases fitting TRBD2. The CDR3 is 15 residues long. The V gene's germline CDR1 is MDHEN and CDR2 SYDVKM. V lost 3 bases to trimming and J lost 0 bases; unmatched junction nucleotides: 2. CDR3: CASSFRTSGSYEQYF. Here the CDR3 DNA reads TGTGCCAGCAGTTTTCGGACTAGCGGCTCCTACGAGCAGTACTTC.

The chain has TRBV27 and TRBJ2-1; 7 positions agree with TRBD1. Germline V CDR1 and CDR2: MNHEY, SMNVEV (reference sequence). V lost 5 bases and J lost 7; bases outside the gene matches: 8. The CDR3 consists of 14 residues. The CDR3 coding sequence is TGTGCCAGCAGTCCGGGACAGAGACGGAATGAGCAGTTCTTC. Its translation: CASSPGQRRNEQFF.

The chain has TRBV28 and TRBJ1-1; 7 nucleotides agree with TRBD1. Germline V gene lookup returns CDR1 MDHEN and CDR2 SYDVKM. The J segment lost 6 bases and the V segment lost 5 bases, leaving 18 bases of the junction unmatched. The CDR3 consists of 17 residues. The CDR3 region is CASSHRIRDSGLPEAFF. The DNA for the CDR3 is TGTGCCAGCAGTCACCGAATCCGGGACAGTGGGTTGCCTGAAGCTTTCTTT.

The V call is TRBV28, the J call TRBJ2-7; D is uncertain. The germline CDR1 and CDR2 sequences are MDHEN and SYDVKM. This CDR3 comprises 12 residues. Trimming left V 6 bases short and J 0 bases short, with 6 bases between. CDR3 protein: CASSQHSYEQYF. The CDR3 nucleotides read TGTGCCAGCAGCCAACACTCCTACGAGCAGTACTTC. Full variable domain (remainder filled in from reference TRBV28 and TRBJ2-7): DVKVTQSSRYLVKRTGEKVFLECVQDMDHENMFWYRQDPGLGLRLIYFSYDVKMKEKGDIPEGYSVSREKKERFSLILESASTNQTSMYLCASSQHSYEQYFGPGTRLTVT.

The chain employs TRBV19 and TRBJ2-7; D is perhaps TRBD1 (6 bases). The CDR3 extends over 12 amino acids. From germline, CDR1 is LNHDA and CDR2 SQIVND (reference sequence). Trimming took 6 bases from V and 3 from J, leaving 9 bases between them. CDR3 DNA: TGTGCCAGTAGGGGGGCTCACTACGAGCAGTACTTC. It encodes CASRGAHYEQYF.

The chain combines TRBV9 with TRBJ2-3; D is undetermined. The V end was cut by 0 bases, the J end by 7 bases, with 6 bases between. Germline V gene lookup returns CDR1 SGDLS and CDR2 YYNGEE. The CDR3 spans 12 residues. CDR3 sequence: CASSVESNTQYF. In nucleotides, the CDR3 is TGTGCCAGCAGCGTAGAAAGCAATACGCAGTATTTT.